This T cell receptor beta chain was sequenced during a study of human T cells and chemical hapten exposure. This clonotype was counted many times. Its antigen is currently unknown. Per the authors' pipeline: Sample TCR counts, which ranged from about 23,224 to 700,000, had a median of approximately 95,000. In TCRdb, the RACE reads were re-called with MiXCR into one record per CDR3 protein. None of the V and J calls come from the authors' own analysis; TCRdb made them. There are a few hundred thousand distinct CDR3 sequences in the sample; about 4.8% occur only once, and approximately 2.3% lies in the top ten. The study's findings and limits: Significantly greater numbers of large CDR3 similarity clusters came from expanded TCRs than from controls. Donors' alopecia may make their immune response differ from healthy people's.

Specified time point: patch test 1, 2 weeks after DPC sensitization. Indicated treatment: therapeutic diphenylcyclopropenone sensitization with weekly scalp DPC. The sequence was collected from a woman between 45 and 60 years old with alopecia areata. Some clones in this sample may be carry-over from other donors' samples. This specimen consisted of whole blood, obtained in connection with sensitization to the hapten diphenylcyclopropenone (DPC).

This chain's CDR3 is CASSFRLAGGPGETQYF. CDR3 sequence (DNA): TGTGCCAGCAGTTTTCGACTAGCGGGGGGGCCCGGAGAGACCCAGTACTTC. The chain joins TRBV7-2 to TRBJ2-5; 14 nucleotides line up with TRBD2. Germline CDR1 is SGHTA and CDR2 is FQGNSA. CDR3 length equals 17 residues. J lost 4 bases, V lost 6 bases, and 10 bases had no gene match.